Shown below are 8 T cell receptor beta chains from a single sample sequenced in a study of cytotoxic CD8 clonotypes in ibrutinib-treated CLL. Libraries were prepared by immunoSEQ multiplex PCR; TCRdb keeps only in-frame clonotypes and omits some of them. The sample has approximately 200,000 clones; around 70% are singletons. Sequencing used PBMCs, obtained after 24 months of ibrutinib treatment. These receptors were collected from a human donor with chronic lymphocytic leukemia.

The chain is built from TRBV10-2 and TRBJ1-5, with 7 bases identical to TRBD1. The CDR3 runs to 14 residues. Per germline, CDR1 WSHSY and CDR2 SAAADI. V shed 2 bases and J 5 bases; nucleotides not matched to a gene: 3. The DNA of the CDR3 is TGCGCCAGCAGTGAGGGCAGGGGGGATCAGCCCCAGCATTTT. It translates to CASSEGRGDQPQHF.

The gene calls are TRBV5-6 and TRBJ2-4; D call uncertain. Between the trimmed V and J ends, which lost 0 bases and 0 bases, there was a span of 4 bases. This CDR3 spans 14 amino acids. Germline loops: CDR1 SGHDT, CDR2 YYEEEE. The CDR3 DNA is TGTGCCAGCAGCTTGGCCCTAGCCAAAAACATTCAGTACTTC. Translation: CASSLALAKNIQYF.

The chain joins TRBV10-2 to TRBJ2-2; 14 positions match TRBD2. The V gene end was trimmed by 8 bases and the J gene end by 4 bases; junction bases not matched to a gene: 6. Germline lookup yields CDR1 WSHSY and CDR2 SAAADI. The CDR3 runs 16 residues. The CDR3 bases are TGCGCCAGCCGGACTAGCGGGGGGAAAGGCACCGGGGAGCTGTTTTTT. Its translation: CASRTSGGKGTGELFF.

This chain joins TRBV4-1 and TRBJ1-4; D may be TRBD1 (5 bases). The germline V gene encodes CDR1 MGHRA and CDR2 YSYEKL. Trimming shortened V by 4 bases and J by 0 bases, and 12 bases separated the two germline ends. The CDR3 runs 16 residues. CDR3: CASSLLWGPTNEKLFF. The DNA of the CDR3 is TGCGCCAGCAGCCTACTCTGGGGACCAACTAATGAAAAACTGTTTTTT.

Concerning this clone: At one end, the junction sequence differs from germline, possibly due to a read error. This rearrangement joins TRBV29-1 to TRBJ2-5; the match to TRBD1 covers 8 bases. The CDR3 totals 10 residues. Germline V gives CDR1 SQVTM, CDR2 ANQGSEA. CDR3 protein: CSVLDRALDF. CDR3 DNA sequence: TGCAGCGTTTTGGACAGGGCCCTGGACTTC.

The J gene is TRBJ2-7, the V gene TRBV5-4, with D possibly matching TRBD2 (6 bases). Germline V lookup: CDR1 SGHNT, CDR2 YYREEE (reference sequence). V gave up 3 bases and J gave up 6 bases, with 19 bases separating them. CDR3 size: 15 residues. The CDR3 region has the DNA TGTGCCAGCAGCTCCCCGGGTAGGAGGGATAGCGAGCAGTACTTC. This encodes CASSSPGRRDSEQYF.

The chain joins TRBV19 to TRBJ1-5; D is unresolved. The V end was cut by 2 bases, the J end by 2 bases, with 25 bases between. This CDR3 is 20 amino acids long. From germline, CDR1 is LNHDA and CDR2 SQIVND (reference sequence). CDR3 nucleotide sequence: TGTGCCAGTAGTATATCCGGGATCGGGTCGTTCCGTCCTGGCAATCAGCCCCAGCATTTT. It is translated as CASSISGIGSFRPGNQPQHF.

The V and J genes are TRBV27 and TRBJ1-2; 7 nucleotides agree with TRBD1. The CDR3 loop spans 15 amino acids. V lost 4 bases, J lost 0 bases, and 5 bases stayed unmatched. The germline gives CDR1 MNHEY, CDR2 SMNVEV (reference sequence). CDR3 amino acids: CASSSQGIANYGYTF. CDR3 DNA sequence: TGTGCCAGCAGTTCACAGGGGATAGCTAACTATGGCTACACCTTC.